This T cell receptor beta chain was captured by sequencing in a study of blood T cell repertoires in COVID-19. As for the study in general: Sites in the United States, Italy and Spain provided acute and convalescent COVID-19 samples.

V was clipped by 4 bases and J by 3 bases, with 9 bases between them. The CDR3 runs to 13 residues. Germline assignment: CDR1 SGHDT and CDR2 YYEEEE. Repertoires were generated with immunoSEQ multiplex PCR, while TCRdb's copy carries only in-frame clones and drops some. This table has 85,000 to 100,000 clones, around 86% appearing once. The specimen was peripheral blood. This chain uses TRBV5-6 with TRBJ2-3; perhaps TRBD1 as D (5 bases). This sequence was found in a man aged 55 to 70 with acute or convalescent COVID-19. The CDR3, as DNA: TGTGCCAGCAGCGTAGGGGTTACAGATACGCAGTATTTT. Protein: CASSVGVTDTQYF. Full variable domain (rest looked up from reference TRBV5-6 and TRBJ2-3): DAGVTQSPTHLIKTRGQQVTLRCSPKSGHDTVSWYQQALGQGPQFIFQYYEEEERQRGNFPDRFSGHQFPNYSSELNVNALLLGDSALYLCASSVGVTDTQYFGPGTRLTVL.